This T cell receptor (beta chain) is from a study of CD8+CD57+ T cells in acquired aplastic anemia. On the study more broadly: CD4+ reads averaged about 9.9 million in healthy donors.

Genomic DNA acted as the template from which TCR beta VDJ combination and CDR3 sequence profiling were carried out. From the reads, TCRdb called clonotypes with MiXCR, one entry per CDR3 protein. In the table there are some 220,000 distinct CDR3 sequences, about 37% of which are singletons. About this clonotype: What it recognizes is unknown.

General study points: Both patients and controls carried the same twenty-nine CD8+ CDR3 sequences.

Material for sequencing was sorted CD4+, CD8+, or CD8+CD57+ T cells (not recorded which) from PBMCs. This TCR came from a human donor in good health, serving as a control.

This CDR3 reads CAITGGTDYGYTF. The CDR3 DNA follows: TGTGCCATCACCGGCGGGACAGATTATGGCTACACCTTC. The chain employs TRBV10-3 and TRBJ1-2; 7 nucleotides agree with TRBD1. CDR3 length: 13 residues. V lost 7 bases, J lost 5 bases, and 7 bases stayed unmatched. Germline CDR1 is ENHRY and CDR2 is SYGVKD.